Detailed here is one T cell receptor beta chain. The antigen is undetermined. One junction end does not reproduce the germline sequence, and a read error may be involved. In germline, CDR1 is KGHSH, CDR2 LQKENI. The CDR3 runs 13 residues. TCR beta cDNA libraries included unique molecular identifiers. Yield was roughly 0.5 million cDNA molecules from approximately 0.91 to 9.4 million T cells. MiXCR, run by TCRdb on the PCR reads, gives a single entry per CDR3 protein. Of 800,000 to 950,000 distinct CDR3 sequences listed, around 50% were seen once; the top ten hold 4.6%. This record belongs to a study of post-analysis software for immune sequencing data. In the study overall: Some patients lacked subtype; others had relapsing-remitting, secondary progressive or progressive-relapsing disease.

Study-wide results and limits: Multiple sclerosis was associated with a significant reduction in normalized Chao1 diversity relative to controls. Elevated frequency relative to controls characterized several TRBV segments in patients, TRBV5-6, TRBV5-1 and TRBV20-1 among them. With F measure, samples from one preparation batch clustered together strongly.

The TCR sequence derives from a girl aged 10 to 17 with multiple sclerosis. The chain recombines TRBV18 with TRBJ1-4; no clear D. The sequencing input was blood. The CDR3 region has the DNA TGTGCCAGCTCACCACTGATGAACGAAAAACGGTTTTTT. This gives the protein CASSPLMNEKRFF.